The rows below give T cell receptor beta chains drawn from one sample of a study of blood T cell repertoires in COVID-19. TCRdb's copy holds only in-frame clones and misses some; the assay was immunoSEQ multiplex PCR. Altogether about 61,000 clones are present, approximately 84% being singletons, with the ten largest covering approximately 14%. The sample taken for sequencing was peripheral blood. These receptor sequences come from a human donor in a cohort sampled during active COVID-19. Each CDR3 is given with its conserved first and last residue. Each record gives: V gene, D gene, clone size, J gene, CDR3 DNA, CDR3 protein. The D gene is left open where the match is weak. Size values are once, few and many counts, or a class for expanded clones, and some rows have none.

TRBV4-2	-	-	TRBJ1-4	TGTGCCAGCAGCCAAGGGGCATATACAACTAATGAAAAACTGTTTTTT	CASSQGAYTTNEKLFF
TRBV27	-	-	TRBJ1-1	TGTGCCAGCAGTTACCTCAGGGGTTTGAACACTGAAGCTTTCTTT	CASSYLRGLNTEAFF
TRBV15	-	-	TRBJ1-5	TGTGCCACCAGCAGAGATCGGACAGACTATCAGCCCCAGCATTTT	CATSRDRTDYQPQHF
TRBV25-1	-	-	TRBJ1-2	TGTGCCAGCAGTGAATACGGCATCCGGGATGGCTACACCTTC	CASSEYGIRDGYTF
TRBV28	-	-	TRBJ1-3	TGTGCCAGCCTTCTATCGAATAAAAACACCATATATTTT	CASLLSNKNTIYF
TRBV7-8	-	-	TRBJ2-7	TGTGCCAGCAGCCGCAATCCGGCGACAACGCCTTCCTACGAGCAGTACTTC	CASSRNPATTPSYEQYF
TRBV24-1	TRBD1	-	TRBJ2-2	TGTGCCACCAGGGGACAGGGGGACACCGGGGAGCTGTTTTTT	CATRGQGDTGELFF
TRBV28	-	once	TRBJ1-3	TGTGCCAGCAGTTTTTATTTAACGGGAATAGGAAACACCATATATTTT	CASSFYLTGIGNTIYF
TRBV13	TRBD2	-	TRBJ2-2	TGTGCCAGCAGCCTGGGACTAGCGGGAGCCGGGGAGCTGTTTTTT	CASSLGLAGAGELFF
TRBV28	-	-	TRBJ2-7	TGTGCCAGCAGATCCCACTACGAGCAGTACTTC	CASRSHYEQYF
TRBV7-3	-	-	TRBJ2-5	TGTGCCAGCAGTCCGAGGGGGCCGGGAGGGGCAGAGACCCAGTACTTC	CASSPRGPGGAETQYF
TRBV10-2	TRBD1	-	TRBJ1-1	TGCGCCAGCACCCAGACAGGGGCGAACACTGAAGCTTTCTTT	CASTQTGANTEAFF
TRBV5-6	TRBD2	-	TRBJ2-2	TGTGCCAGCAGGCCCTGGGCTAGCGGGACCGGGGAGCTGTTTTTT	CASRPWASGTGELFF
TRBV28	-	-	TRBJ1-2	TGTGCCAGCAGTTCCACCTACAGGGACCCCGAAATTAACTATGGCTACACCTTC	CASSSTYRDPEINYGYTF
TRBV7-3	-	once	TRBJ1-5	TGTGCCAGCAGCCTTGCATCGGGGCAGCCCCAGCATTTT	CASSLASGQPQHF
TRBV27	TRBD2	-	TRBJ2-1	TGTGCCAGCAGCCCGAGAAAAGGACTAGCGGGAGACTATGAGCAGTTCTTC	CASSPRKGLAGDYEQFF
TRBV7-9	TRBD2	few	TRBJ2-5	TGTGCCAGCAGCTTAGGCCTAGCGGGAGTGAAGGAGACCCAGTACTTC	CASSLGLAGVKETQYF
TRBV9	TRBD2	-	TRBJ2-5	TGTGCCAGCAGCGCGGCGGGACTAGCCTATCAAGAGACCCAGTACTTC	CASSAAGLAYQETQYF
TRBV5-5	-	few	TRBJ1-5	TGTGCCAGCAGCTCCGGAGGTGGGGGGAGCAATCAGCCCCAGCATTTT	CASSSGGGGSNQPQHF
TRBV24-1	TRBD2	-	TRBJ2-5	TGTGCCACCAGTGATCCCGGACTAGCGGGAGGGAGGTCACGAGAGACCCAGTACTTC	CATSDPGLAGGRSRETQYF
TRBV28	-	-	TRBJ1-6	TGTGCCAGCAGTTTGGGTGACTTCTATAATTCACCCCTCCACTTT	CASSLGDFYNSPLHF
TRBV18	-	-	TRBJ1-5	TGTGCCAGCTCGCAGGGTTCTTCCCAGCCCCAGCATTTT	CASSQGSSQPQHF
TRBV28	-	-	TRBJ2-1	TGTGCCAGCAGTTTAAGCCCGGGCTCCTACAATGAGCAGTTCTTC	CASSLSPGSYNEQFF
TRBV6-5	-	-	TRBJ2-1	TGTGCCAGCCTAAACGGGGGAAAGCAGTTCTTC	CASLNGGKQFF
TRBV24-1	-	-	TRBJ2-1	TGTGCCGCGGTTTCGTCAACTTACAATGAGCAGTTCTTC	CAAVSSTYNEQFF
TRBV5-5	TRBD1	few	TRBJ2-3	TGTGCCAGCAGCTCCGGGACAGGGCCTGGCACAGATACGCAGTATTTT	CASSSGTGPGTDTQYF
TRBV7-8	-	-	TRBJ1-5	TGTGCCAGCAGCCCTCCAATGGCAGGGTCTTGGGGCAATCAGCCCCAGCATTTT	CASSPPMAGSWGNQPQHF
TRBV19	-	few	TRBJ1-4	TGTGCCAGTAGGCTTTCGAGGCGGACTAATGAAAAACTGTTTTTT	CASRLSRRTNEKLFF
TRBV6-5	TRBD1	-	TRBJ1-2	TGTGCCAGCAGCCCAGGGGGTGGCTACACCTTC	CASSPGGGYTF
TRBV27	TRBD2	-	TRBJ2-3	TGTGCCAGCAGTCCGGGGGGGGCCCGGTTGGATACGCAGTATTTT	CASSPGGARLDTQYF
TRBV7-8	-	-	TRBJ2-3	TGTGCCAGCAGCTTAGTACAATCGGATACGCAGTATTTT	CASSLVQSDTQYF
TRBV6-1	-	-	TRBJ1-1	TGTGCCAGCAGTGGGATGGGGGGGCCCAGGGACACTGAAGCTTTCTTT	CASSGMGGPRDTEAFF
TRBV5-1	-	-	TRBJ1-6	TGCGCCAGCAGCTTGGGAGGGGGTAATTCACCCCTCCACTTT	CASSLGGGNSPLHF
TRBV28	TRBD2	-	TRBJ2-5	TGTGCCAGCAGTTCCCCAAGCGGGAGAGACCAAGAGACCCAGTACTTC	CASSSPSGRDQETQYF
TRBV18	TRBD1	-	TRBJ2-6	TGTGCCAGCTCAAGAGGACAGGCCCGCTCTGGGGCCAACGTCCTGACTTTC	CASSRGQARSGANVLTF
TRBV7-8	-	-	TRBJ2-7	TGTGCCAGCAGCTTAGCTTGGCGGGCGCCCAACTACGAGCAGTACTTC	CASSLAWRAPNYEQYF
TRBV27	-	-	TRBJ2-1	TGTGCCAGCAGTCCCCCAGAATTGGCGGTTAACAATGAGCAGTTCTTC	CASSPPELAVNNEQFF
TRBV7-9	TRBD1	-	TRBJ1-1	TGTGCCAGCAGCCCTGACAGGGGTAACGAGCGAGCTTTCTTT	CASSPDRGNERAFF
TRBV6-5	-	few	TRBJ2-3	TGTGCCAGCAGTTGGAAAGGCGGCCCGGATACGCAGTATTTT	CASSWKGGPDTQYF
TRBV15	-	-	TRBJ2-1	TGTGCCACCAGCTCGGTCGAGGAGCAGTTCTTC	CATSSVEEQFF
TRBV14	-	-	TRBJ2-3	TGTGCCAGCGGTAGGCGGGGAAAGGCAGATACGCAGTATTTT	CASGRRGKADTQYF
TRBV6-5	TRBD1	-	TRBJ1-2	TGTGCCAGCAGACCGGGACAGGGAAACAACTATGGCTACACCTTC	CASRPGQGNNYGYTF